This T cell receptor beta chain was sequenced in a study of graft-versus-host responses after intestinal transplantation. Study in general: All recipients were given anti-thymocyte globulin induction, and tacrolimus and steroids were then administered for three to four years. Study-wide findings and caveats: Allografts of one patient group, those with graft-donor T cell macrochimerism, had high graft-versus-host to host-versus-graft clonal ratios.

The protocol was immunoSEQ multiplex PCR, while the TCRdb copy is restricted to in-frame clones and leaves out a portion. Among tens of thousands of clones, approximately 94% were seen once, and the ten largest hold 0.38%. About this clone: Its antigen is currently unknown.

Germline V gives CDR1 WSHSY, CDR2 SAAADI. The V end lost 3 bases, the J end lost 8 bases, and 13 bases lay between the germline ends. The CDR3 has 13 amino acids. This sequence originates from a human donor who was the organ donor for an intestinal transplant. This material consisted of unstimulated CD4+ T cells sorted from spleen or lymph node cells, taken before transplant. This chain links TRBV10-2 with TRBJ1-2; D not resolved. The CDR3 DNA follows: TGCGCCAGCAGTGATACCCGGGCGTTCGGCTACACCTTC. Residues: CASSDTRAFGYTF.